This T cell receptor (beta chain) was captured by sequencing in a study of blood T cell repertoires in COVID-19. Produced via immunoSEQ multiplex PCR; TCRdb's table is partial and in-frame only. In the table there are some 180,000 clones, approximately 80% of which are singletons. Germline CDR1 reads KGHSH; CDR2 reads LQKENI. The CDR3 spans 15 residues. Trimming cost V 0 bases and J 0 bases, with 5 bases left between them. The receptor's source is a man between 60 and 75 years old who had been exposed to COVID-19. V gene TRBV18 combines with J gene TRBJ2-2; no clear D gene. Sequencing was done on a sample of PBMCs or T cells enriched from blood (not recorded which). The CDR3 sequence is CASSPPFANTGELFF. The DNA of the CDR3 is TGTGCCAGCTCACCACCGTTCGCGAACACCGGGGAGCTGTTTTTT.